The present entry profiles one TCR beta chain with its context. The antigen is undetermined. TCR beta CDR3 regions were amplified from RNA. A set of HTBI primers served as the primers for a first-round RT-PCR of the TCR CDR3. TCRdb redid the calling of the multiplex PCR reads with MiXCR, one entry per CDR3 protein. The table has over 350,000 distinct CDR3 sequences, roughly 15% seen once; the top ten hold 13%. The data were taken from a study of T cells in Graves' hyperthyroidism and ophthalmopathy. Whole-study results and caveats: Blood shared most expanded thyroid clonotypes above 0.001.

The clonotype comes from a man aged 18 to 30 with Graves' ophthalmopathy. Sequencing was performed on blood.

The CDR3 here is CAIRIANEKLFF. DNA for the CDR3: TGTGCCATCAGAATCGCAAATGAAAAACTGTTTTTT. The genes are TRBV10-3 and TRBJ1-4; D is uncertain. The CDR3 totals 12 residues. CDR1 and CDR2 (germline): ENHRY, SYGVKD. Trimming shortened V by 6 bases and J by 5 bases, and 7 bases separated the two germline ends.